Listed below are T cell receptor beta chains from one sample, sequenced in a study of blood T cells in healthy people across ages. TCRdb independently ran MiXCR on the 5' RACE reads; one entry per CDR3 protein. Of more than 650,000 distinct CDR3 sequences in the sample, roughly 24% were seen once. These data also featured in a second study, about T cells of mothers and their children.

The specimen was blood. The receptors were sampled from a boy aged 10-17 years in good health. CDR3s include the opening cysteine and the closing phenylalanine or tryptophan. A D gene is named only where the DNA matches it firmly. Clone size appears in some rows only: once, few, many, or a class for an expanded clone.

d_call	clone_size	v_call	j_call	cdr3_nt	cdr3_aa
TRBD1	-	TRBV7-3	TRBJ1-1	TGTGCCAGCGGCTTGTCCGGGACAGGGCGGAACACTGAAGCTTTCTTT	CASGLSGTGRNTEAFF
TRBD1	-	TRBV12-3/TRBV12-4	TRBJ1-2	TGTGCCAGCAGGGGCCCGGGACAGGGGACGACTAACTATGGCTACACCTTC	CASRGPGQGTTNYGYTF
-	-	TRBV27	TRBJ2-3	TGTGCCAGCAGTTTAACCCCCACGGGGGATGATACGCAGTATTTT	CASSLTPTGDDTQYF
-	few	TRBV12-3/TRBV12-4	TRBJ2-5	TGTGCCAGCAGTATGGAGGGGGCCCGGGAGACCCAGTACTTC	CASSMEGARETQYF
-	-	TRBV7-9	TRBJ2-7	TGTGCCAGCAGCCCTAGTCGGCAGCAGTACTTC	CASSPSRQQYF
TRBD2	few	TRBV20-1	TRBJ2-5	TGCAGTTTTAGCGGGGTAAAGGTAGAGACCCAGTACTTC	CSFSGVKVETQYF
-	-	TRBV10-1	TRBJ2-7	TGCGCCAGCAGTGAGTTGGTAGCGGACGAGCAGTACTTC	CASSELVADEQYF
TRBD1	few	TRBV29-1	TRBJ1-2	TGCAGCGTTGAAGGGACAGGGGGGGACTATGGCTACACCTTC	CSVEGTGGDYGYTF
-	-	TRBV7-8	TRBJ2-5	TGTGCCAGCAGTTCAGATTGGGGGCCGGGGGAGACCCAGTACTTC	CASSSDWGPGETQYF
TRBD2	few	TRBV18	TRBJ2-5	TGTGCCAGCTCACCGGGGACTAACCCAGAGACCCAGTACTTC	CASSPGTNPETQYF
-	once	TRBV14	TRBJ2-5	TGTGCCAGCAGCCAAGGGTTCGGACGGTCAGAGACCCAGTACTTC	CASSQGFGRSETQYF
TRBD1	-	TRBV5-1	TRBJ2-1	TGCGCCAGCAGCTTGGAGGGGACAGCCGACAATGAGCAGTTCTTC	CASSLEGTADNEQFF
-	few	TRBV12-5	TRBJ2-7	TGTGCTAGTGGTTTGGCCAATGGGTGGGCCTACGAGCAGTACTTC	CASGLANGWAYEQYF
-	-	TRBV5-1	TRBJ1-1	TGCGCCAGCAGCTCCCAAGAGGGCACTGAAGCTTTCTTT	CASSSQEGTEAFF
TRBD1	few	TRBV20-1	TRBJ2-1	TGCAGTGCTGCCGGGACAGGGGGCGATGAGCAGTTCTTC	CSAAGTGGDEQFF
-	-	TRBV3-1	TRBJ2-1	TGTGCCAGCAGCCAGGGGACCTTCAATGAGCAGTTCTTC	CASSQGTFNEQFF
-	-	TRBV20-1	TRBJ2-7	TGCAGTGCTATGAGAGGGAGTTCCTACGAGCAGTACTTC	CSAMRGSSYEQYF
TRBD1	few	TRBV28	TRBJ2-6	TGTGCCAGCAGGATGGACAGGGTAAACGGGGCCAACGTCCTGACTTTC	CASRMDRVNGANVLTF
-	few	TRBV4-1	TRBJ2-1	TGCGCCAGCAGCCAAGTTCCGTTACAATCCTACAATGAGCAGTTCTTC	CASSQVPLQSYNEQFF
-	few	TRBV2	TRBJ2-1	TGTGCCAGCAGGCACAGGGTCCCACCGTACAATGAGCAGTTCTTC	CASRHRVPPYNEQFF
TRBD1	-	TRBV12-3/TRBV12-4	TRBJ1-5	TGTGCCAGCAGAACAGGGGCTGGTCAGCCCCAGCATTTT	CASRTGAGQPQHF
TRBD1	-	TRBV30	TRBJ1-6	TGTGCCTGGAGAAGACGGGACAGGGATAATTCACCCCTCCACTTT	CAWRRRDRDNSPLHF
-	few	TRBV9	TRBJ2-5	TGTGCCAGCAGCTTATCCCCAAGAGCGGATGAGACCCAGTACTTC	CASSLSPRADETQYF